This T cell receptor beta chain derives from a study of shared clonotypes between healthy human individuals. Overall study context: CD4 naive and memory got three plates each, CD8 naive two, CD8 memory one.

Profiling relied on immunoSEQ multiplex PCR, and the TCRdb table lists in-frame clones only, not all of them. The sample yields more than 1,200,000 clones, less than 99% seen once. Study-wide findings and caveats: Having only a few donors restricted how much genetic and exposure-history diversity was captured.

CDR3 size: 15 residues. Germline V lookup: CDR1 KGHSH, CDR2 LQKENI. Trimming removed 1 base from V and 6 bases from J, with 12 bases in between. Regarding this clone: Its antigen remains unknown.

Source material: naive CD4+ T cells sorted from blood. As to subset: CD45RA+ positively selected. The chain couples TRBV18 to TRBJ2-2; no clear D gene. This sequence was found in a man aged 30-40 years in good health. The DNA for the CDR3 is TGTGCCAGCTCACCACGGAGACCCGACGCCGGGGAGCTGTTTTTT. It is translated as CASSPRRPDAGELFF.